The clone carrying this T cell receptor beta chain was seen once. Its antigen is still unknown. This CDR3 is 17 amino acids long. The V gene end was trimmed by 3 bases and the J gene end by 7 bases; junction bases not matched to a gene: 10. CDR1 is LGHNA and CDR2 is YNFKEQ in the germline V gene. This record belongs to a study of cytomegalovirus exposure and HLA in healthy donors. About the research overall: The Caucasian-associated ancestry cluster contained 65% to 85% of the approximately 400 genotyped donors.

Findings of the study overall: For most TCR beta V segments, an earlier analysis put the productive rate at about 90% or about 30% of the time. The authors enumerated around 150 TCR beta chains as linked to cytomegalovirus.

Primers included in the PCR were 60 Vbeta and 13 Jbeta primers. Produced via immunoSEQ multiplex PCR; TCRdb's table is partial and in-frame only. This sample has 100,000 to 150,000 clones, with approximately 74% found just once. The chain links TRBV4-2 to TRBJ2-1; 12 nucleotides align to TRBD2. The sample consisted of PBMCs. This receptor was identified in a man between 40 and 49 years old in good health and CMV-seropositive. CDR3 DNA sequence: TGTGCCAGCAGCCAGCCCTCTCTAGCGGGAGGGGAAAATGAGCAGTTCTTC. Protein sequence: CASSQPSLAGGENEQFF.